By its share, the clone carrying this T cell receptor (beta chain) is medium-sized. The sample belongs to a study of blood T cell repertoires in COVID-19. The CDR3 has 14 amino acids. The germline gives CDR1 MNHEY, CDR2 SMNVEV (reference sequence). Trimming removed 8 bases from V and 2 bases from J; junction bases left unmatched: 4. Sequenced by immunoSEQ multiplex PCR; TCRdb stores in-frame clones only, minus some. The data contain roughly 280,000 clones, about 88% of them singletons. This chain joins TRBV27 and TRBJ2-1; 9 nucleotides align to TRBD2. The sequencing input was peripheral blood. This TCR was recovered from a man aged 18 to 30 with active or convalescent COVID-19. The CDR3 is CASASGTTYNEQFF. The CDR3 DNA follows: TGTGCCAGCGCTAGCGGGACGACCTACAATGAGCAGTTCTTC.